Shown below are 23 T cell receptor beta chains from a single sample sequenced in a study of T cell repertoires in cytomegalovirus infection. One entry per CDR3 protein, called by TCRdb with MiXCR from the reads. The repertoire has 400,000 or so distinct CDR3 sequences, about a sixth of them found once; the top ten carry around 8.6%. Sequences were obtained from PBMCs. These receptors were taken from a human donor in good health (CMV status not recorded). Some clones in this sample may be carry-over from other donors' samples.

This clonotype was seen many times. The chain recombines TRBV7-6 with TRBJ2-5, with D possibly TRBD2 on 5 matching bases. The germline CDR1 and CDR2 sequences are SGHVS and FNYEAQ. The CDR3 is 13 amino acids. Trimming removed 2 bases from V and 5 bases from J, with 9 bases in between. The CDR3 DNA is TGTGCCAGCAGCTTAAGGTGGAGGGAGACCCAGTACTTC. The encoded protein is CASSLRWRETQYF.

This clonotype came up a few times. This chain uses TRBV19 with TRBJ1-3; tentatively, D is TRBD1 (6 bases). V lost 2 bases and J 7 bases, leaving 15 bases between the germline ends. From germline, CDR1 is LNHDA and CDR2 SQIVND (reference sequence). The CDR3 loop spans 15 amino acids. CDR3 DNA: TGTGCCAGTAGTATACAGGGGAATGTTGGCAACACCATATATTTT. This codes for CASSIQGNVGNTIYF.

This clonotype was detected ten times or more. CDR3: CASSLAQYDTQYF. The CDR3 coding sequence is TGTGCCAGCAGCTTAGCACAATATGATACGCAGTATTTT. V usage is TRBV7-2 and J usage is TRBJ2-3; D is uncertain. The V gene's germline CDR1 is SGHTA and CDR2 FQGNSA. V lost 0 bases and J 6 bases, leaving 7 bases between the germline ends. There are 13 residues in the CDR3.

This clonotype was observed at least ten times. The chain links TRBV7-8 to TRBJ2-5; D is unclear. V was cut by 3 bases and J by 3 bases, with 11 bases left in between. This CDR3 region has 14 residues. Germline CDR1 reads SGHVS; CDR2 reads FQNEAQ. The CDR3: CASSFRLAKETQYF. The CDR3 bases are TGTGCCAGCAGCTTCCGACTTGCAAAAGAGACCCAGTACTTC.

This clonotype was counted a few times. The genes are TRBV7-8 and TRBJ2-5; D is uncertain. V lost 5 bases and J lost 2, with 12 bases in between. The CDR3 is 14 residues long. Germline CDR1 SGHVS, CDR2 FQNEAQ. The CDR3 sequence is CASSHRLDQETQYF. CDR3 DNA: TGTGCCAGCAGCCACAGACTGGATCAAGAGACCCAGTACTTC.

This clonotype was found many times. The CDR3 region is CASSSPGRADTEAFF. For the CDR3, the DNA is TGTGCCAGCAGTTCACCCGGGAGGGCCGACACTGAAGCTTTCTTT. This rearrangement joins TRBV28 to TRBJ1-1; D is unresolved. With 4 bases removed from V and 3 bases from J, the gap between germline ends came to 15 bases. This CDR3 spans 15 amino acids. CDR1 MDHEN and CDR2 SYDVKM come from the germline V gene. Based on the CDR3 plus reference TRBV28 and TRBJ1-1, the full variable domain is DVKVTQSSRYLVKRTGEKVFLECVQDMDHENMFWYRQDPGLGLRLIYFSYDVKMKEKGDIPEGYSVSREKKERFSLILESASTNQTSMYLCASSSPGRADTEAFFGQGTRLTVV.

This clonotype appeared a few times. The rearrangement uses TRBV12-3 or TRBV12-4 and TRBJ2-7; no clear D gene. The ends were cut back, 3 bases at V and 2 bases at J, with 5 bases in the middle. This CDR3 is built from 12 residues. For the CDR3, the DNA is TGTGCCAGCAGTTTGTGGGCCTACGAGCAGTACTTC. Residues: CASSLWAYEQYF.

CDR3 region: CASRNSMNTEAFF. The CDR3 DNA reads as TGTGCCAGCCGCAACAGTATGAACACTGAAGCTTTCTTT. V is TRBV12-3 or TRBV12-4 and J is TRBJ1-1; D not resolved. Trimming took off 8 bases at V and 0 bases at J, with 10 bases between the two ends. This CDR3 has 13 residues.

The chain links TRBV7-9 to TRBJ2-5, with TRBD2 matching over 12 bases. Germline-derived CDR1 and CDR2 are SEHNR and FQNEAQ (reference sequence). V gave up 6 bases and J gave up 5 bases; unmatched junction bases: 7. The CDR3 covers 15 residues. The CDR3 coding sequence is TGTGCCAGCAGGCCTAGCGGGGGGGCCCGGGAGACCCAGTACTTC. This encodes CASRPSGGARETQYF.

This clonotype was seen only a few times. The chain recombines TRBV20-1 with TRBJ1-6; D may be TRBD1 (5 bases). Trimming took off 5 bases at V and 8 bases at J, with 13 bases between the two ends. Germline V gene sequence: CDR1 DFQATT, CDR2 SNEGSKA (reference sequence). The CDR3 has 13 residues. CDR3 sequence reads: CSALGLLHSPLHF. DNA for the CDR3: TGCAGTGCTTTGGGACTCCTCCATTCACCCCTCCACTTT.

This clonotype was detected many times. The chain has TRBV7-6 and TRBJ1-1; a possible D gene is TRBD1 (6 bases). Germline CDR1 is SGHVS and CDR2 is FNYEAQ. This CDR3 has 14 residues. Trimming stripped 3 bases from V and 6 bases from J, with 14 bases between. The CDR3 DNA is TGTGCCAGCAGCTTCAAGGCAGGGGAACCTGAAGCTTTCTTT. The encoded protein is CASSFKAGEPEAFF.

At least ten counts were recorded for this clonotype. The chain couples TRBV25-1 to TRBJ2-1; TRBD1 is a possible D gene (6 bases). The CDR3 has 16 residues. Germline lookup yields CDR1 MGHDK and CDR2 SYGVNS. Trimming took 7 bases from V and 8 from J, leaving 24 bases between them. The CDR3 spells CASTGDWAGAGDEQFF. In DNA form, the CDR3 reads TGTGCCAGCACCGGCGATTGGGCAGGGGCCGGCGATGAGCAGTTCTTC.

This clonotype was detected a few times. The chain recombines TRBV2 with TRBJ2-3; a possible D gene is TRBD1 (6 bases). V lost 6 bases to trimming and J lost 8 bases, with 24 bases between them. The CDR3 is 16 amino acids. Looked up from germline, CDR1 is SNHLY and CDR2 is FYNNEI. CDR3 nucleotide sequence: TGTGCCAGCAGCTCGGGATCCGGGACACCACCTGGTACGCAGTATTTT. Its translation: CASSSGSGTPPGTQYF. Based on the CDR3 plus reference TRBV2 and TRBJ2-3, the full variable domain is EPEVTQTPSHQVTQMGQEVILRCVPISNHLYFYWYRQILGQKVEFLVSFYNNEISEKSEIFDDQFSVERPDGSNFTLKIRSTKLEDSAMYFCASSSGSGTPPGTQYFGPGTRLTVL.

The gene calls are TRBV19 and TRBJ2-2, with D unclear. Germline lookup yields CDR1 LNHDA and CDR2 SQIVND (reference sequence). CDR3 length: 13 residues. With 8 bases removed from V and 5 bases from J, the gap between germline ends came to 12 bases. CDR3 coding DNA: TGTGCCAGTGTTAGTAAAAAAACCGGGGAGCTGTTTTTT. Translating gives CASVSKKTGELFF.

This chain joins TRBV10-3 and TRBJ1-2; D is unresolved. Germline CDR1 ENHRY, CDR2 SYGVKD. V lost 0 bases, J lost 9 bases, and 5 bases lay in between. The CDR3 length is 11 residues. This chain's CDR3 is CAISESESYTF. The CDR3 coding sequence is TGTGCCATCAGTGAGTCCGAGAGCTACACCTTC.

This clonotype was seen just once. Germline and junction disagree at one end, which may indicate a read error. This sequence joins TRBV11-2 and TRBJ2-1, with D possibly TRBD2 on 7 matching bases. The CDR3 is 16 amino acids. Per germline, CDR1 SGHAT and CDR2 FQNNGV. The CDR3 DNA follows: TGTGCCAGCAGCTCCTTGAGCGGACTAGGGGACAATGTGCAGTTCTTC. Translating gives CASSSLSGLGDNVQFF.

There are a few counts of this clonotype. The chain is built from TRBV20-1 and TRBJ1-1; tentatively, D is TRBD1 (5 bases). Trimming shortened V by 6 bases and J by 0 bases, and 20 bases separated the two germline ends. This CDR3 region has 16 residues. Germline CDR1 and CDR2: DFQATT and SNEGSKA (reference sequence). CDR3 in DNA: TGCAGTGCCCAGGGACTCCCAACTGGCGTGAACACTGAAGCTTTCTTT. It yields the protein CSAQGLPTGVNTEAFF.

This clonotype has a count of ten or more. The chain links TRBV7-6 to TRBJ2-5; D unclear. Trimming shortened V by 5 bases and J by 2 bases, and 9 bases separated the two germline ends. There are 13 residues in the CDR3. CDR1 and CDR2 from the germline V gene are SGHVS and FNYEAQ. The CDR3 here is CASSTPPQETQYF. Written as DNA, the CDR3 is TGTGCCAGCAGCACCCCCCCTCAAGAGACCCAGTACTTC.

This clonotype was counted only a few times. The V and J genes are TRBV7-8 and TRBJ1-2; tentatively, D is TRBD1 (5 bases). Trimming left V 5 bases short and J 5 bases short, with 18 bases between. Germline V CDR1 and CDR2: SGHVS, FQNEAQ. CDR3 length equals 15 residues. CDR3 bases: TGTGCCAGCAGCCAGAGCAGGGTGGCCGCTTATGGCTACACCTTC. Amino acid sequence: CASSQSRVAAYGYTF.

The sample holds many counts of this clonotype. The J gene is TRBJ2-7, the V gene TRBV7-2; D ambiguous. Germline V gives CDR1 SGHTA, CDR2 FQGNSA. The CDR3 totals 11 residues. Trimming took 5 bases from V and 6 from J, leaving 8 bases between them. CDR3 amino acids: CASSPKFEQYF. The DNA for the CDR3 is TGTGCCAGCAGCCCCAAGTTCGAGCAGTACTTC. The variable domain in full, with the rest retrieved from reference TRBV7-2 and TRBJ2-7, is GAGVSQSPSNKVTEKGKDVELRCDPISGHTALYWYRQSLGQGLEFLIYFQGNSAPDKSGLPSDRFSAERTGGSVSTLTIQRTQQEDSAVYLCASSPKFEQYFGPGTRLTVT.

This clonotype was found many times. The V and J genes are TRBV7-9 and TRBJ2-1; 11 bases are a match to TRBD2. The CDR3 totals 16 residues. Trimming took 5 bases from V and 5 from J; bases not matched to a gene: 8. The germline CDR1 and CDR2 sequences are SEHNR and FQNEAQ (reference sequence). The CDR3 sequence is CASSPLAGDAHNEQFF. The CDR3 DNA sequence: TGTGCCAGCAGCCCACTAGCGGGAGATGCCCACAATGAGCAGTTCTTC.

This clonotype was seen at least ten times. The J gene is TRBJ1-4, the V gene TRBV12-3 or TRBV12-4, with D uncertain. The V gene lost 3 bases and the J gene lost 5 bases, with 7 bases spanning the gap. The CDR3 is 13 residues long. The CDR3 bases are TGTGCCAGCAGTTTTCGGCAAAATGAAAAACTGTTTTTT. It codes for CASSFRQNEKLFF.

The chain joins TRBV20-1 to TRBJ2-1; perhaps TRBD1 as D (5 bases). The CDR3 contains 13 residues. The germline V and J ends were trimmed by 6 bases and 7 bases, with 16 bases remaining between them. In germline, CDR1 is DFQATT, CDR2 SNEGSKA (reference sequence). As DNA, the CDR3 is TGCAGTGCCAAACCTCAGGGATGGAATGAGCAGTTCTTC. This sequence encodes CSAKPQGWNEQFF.